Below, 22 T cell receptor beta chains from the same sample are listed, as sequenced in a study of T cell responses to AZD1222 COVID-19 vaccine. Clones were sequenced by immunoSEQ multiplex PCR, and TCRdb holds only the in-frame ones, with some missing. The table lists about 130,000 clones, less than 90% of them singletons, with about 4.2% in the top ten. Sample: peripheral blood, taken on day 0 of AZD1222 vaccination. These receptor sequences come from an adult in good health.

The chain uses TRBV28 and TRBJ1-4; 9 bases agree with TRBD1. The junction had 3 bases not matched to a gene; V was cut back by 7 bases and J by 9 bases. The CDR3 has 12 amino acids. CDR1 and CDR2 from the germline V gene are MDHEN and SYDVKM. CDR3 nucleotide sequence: TGTGCCAGCAAGGGGACAGGGCAAAAACTGTTTTTT. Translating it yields CASKGTGQKLFF.

Here the CDR3 DNA reads TGTGCCAGCAGCCTAACAGGGGGCGTCTTCGATGAGCAGTTCTTC. Translation: CASSLTGGVFDEQFF. The chain combines TRBV7-9 with TRBJ2-1; TRBD1 matches at 9 bases. Germline CDR1 and CDR2: SEHNR and FQNEAQ (reference sequence). The V and J ends lost 5 bases and 8 bases, in that order; junction bases with no gene match: 10. The CDR3 is 15 amino acids.

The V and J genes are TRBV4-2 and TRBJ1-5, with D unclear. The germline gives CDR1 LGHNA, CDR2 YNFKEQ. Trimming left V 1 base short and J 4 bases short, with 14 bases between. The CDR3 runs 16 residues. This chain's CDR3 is CASSQVVGVANQPQHF. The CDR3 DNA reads TGTGCCAGCAGCCAAGTGGTGGGAGTGGCGAATCAGCCCCAGCATTTT.

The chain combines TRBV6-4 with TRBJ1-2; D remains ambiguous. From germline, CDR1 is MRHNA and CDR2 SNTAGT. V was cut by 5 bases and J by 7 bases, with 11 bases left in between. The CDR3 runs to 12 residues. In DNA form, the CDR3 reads TGTGCCAGCAGTTCCCGGTACTGTGGCTACACCTTC. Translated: CASSSRYCGYTF.

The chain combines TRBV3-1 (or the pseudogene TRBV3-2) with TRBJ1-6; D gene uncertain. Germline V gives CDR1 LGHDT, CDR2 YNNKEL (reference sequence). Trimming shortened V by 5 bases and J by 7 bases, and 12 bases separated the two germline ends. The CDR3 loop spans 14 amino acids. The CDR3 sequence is CASSASLGNSPLHF. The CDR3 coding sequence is TGTGCCAGCAGCGCCTCGTTAGGCAATTCACCCCTCCACTTT.

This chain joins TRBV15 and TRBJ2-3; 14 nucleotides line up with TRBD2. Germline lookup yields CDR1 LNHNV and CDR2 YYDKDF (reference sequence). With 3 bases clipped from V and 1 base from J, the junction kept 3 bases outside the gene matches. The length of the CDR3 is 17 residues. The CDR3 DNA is TGTGCCACCAGCAGCCCGGGACTAGCGGGGGGCACAGATACGCAGTATTTT. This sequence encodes CATSSPGLAGGTDTQYF.

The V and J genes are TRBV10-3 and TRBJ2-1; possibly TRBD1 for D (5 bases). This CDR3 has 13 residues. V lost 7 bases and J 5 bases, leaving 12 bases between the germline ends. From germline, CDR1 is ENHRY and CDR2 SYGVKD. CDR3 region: CAITATGNNEQFF. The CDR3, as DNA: TGTGCCATCACTGCTACAGGTAACAATGAGCAGTTCTTC.

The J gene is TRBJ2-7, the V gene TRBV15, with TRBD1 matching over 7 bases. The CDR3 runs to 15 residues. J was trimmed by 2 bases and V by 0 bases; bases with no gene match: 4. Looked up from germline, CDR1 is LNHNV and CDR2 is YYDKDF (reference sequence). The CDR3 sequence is CATSRDQGGPYEQYF. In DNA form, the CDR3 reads TGTGCCACCAGCAGAGATCAAGGGGGCCCCTACGAGCAGTACTTC. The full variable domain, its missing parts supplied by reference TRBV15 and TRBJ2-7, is DAMVIQNPRYQVTQFGKPVTLSCSQTLNHNVMYWYQQKSSQAPKLLFHYYDKDFNNEADTPDNFQSRRPNTSFCFLDIRSPGLGDTAMYLCATSRDQGGPYEQYFGPGTRLTVT.

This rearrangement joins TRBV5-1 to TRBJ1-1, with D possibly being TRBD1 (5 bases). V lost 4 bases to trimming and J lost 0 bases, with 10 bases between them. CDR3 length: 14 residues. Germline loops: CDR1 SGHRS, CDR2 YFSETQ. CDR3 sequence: CASSAGTVNTEAFF. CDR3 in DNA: TGCGCCAGCAGCGCCGGGACGGTGAACACTGAAGCTTTCTTT.

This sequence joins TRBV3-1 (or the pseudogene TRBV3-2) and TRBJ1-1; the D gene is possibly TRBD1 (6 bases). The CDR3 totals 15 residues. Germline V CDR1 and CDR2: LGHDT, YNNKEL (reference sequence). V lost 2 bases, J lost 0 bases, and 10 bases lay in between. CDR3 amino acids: CASSQLDRLNTEAFF. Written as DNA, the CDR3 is TGTGCCAGCAGCCAACTAGACAGGTTGAACACTGAAGCTTTCTTT.

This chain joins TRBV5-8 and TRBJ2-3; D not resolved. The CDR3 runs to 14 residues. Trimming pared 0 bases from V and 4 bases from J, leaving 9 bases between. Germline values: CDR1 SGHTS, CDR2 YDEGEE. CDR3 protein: CASSLAPGPDTQYF. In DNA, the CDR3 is TGTGCCAGCAGCTTGGCCCCCGGCCCAGATACGCAGTATTTT.

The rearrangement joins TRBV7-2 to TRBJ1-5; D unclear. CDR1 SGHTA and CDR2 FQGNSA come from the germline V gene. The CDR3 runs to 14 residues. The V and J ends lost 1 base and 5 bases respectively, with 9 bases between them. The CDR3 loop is CASSLDSAYQPQHF. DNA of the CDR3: TGTGCCAGCAGCTTAGATTCAGCTTATCAGCCCCAGCATTTT. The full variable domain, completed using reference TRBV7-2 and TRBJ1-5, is GAGVSQSPSNKVTEKGKDVELRCDPISGHTALYWYRQSLGQGLEFLIYFQGNSAPDKSGLPSDRFSAERTGGSVSTLTIQRTQQEDSAVYLCASSLDSAYQPQHFGDGTRLSIL.

For the CDR3, the DNA is TGTGCCAGCGCTTACTCGTGGACTACTAGCACAGATACGCAGTATTTT. Protein: CASAYSWTTSTDTQYF. The genes are TRBV28 and TRBJ2-3; perhaps TRBD2 as D (6 bases). Looked up from germline, CDR1 is MDHEN and CDR2 is SYDVKM. V lost 8 bases and J 0 bases, leaving 18 bases between the germline ends. The CDR3 contains 16 residues.

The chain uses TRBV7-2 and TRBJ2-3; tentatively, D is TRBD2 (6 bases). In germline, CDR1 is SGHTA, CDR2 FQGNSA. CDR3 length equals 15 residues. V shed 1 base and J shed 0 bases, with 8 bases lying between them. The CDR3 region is CASSLDGGSTDTQYF. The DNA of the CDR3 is TGTGCCAGCAGCTTAGATGGGGGGAGCACAGATACGCAGTATTTT.

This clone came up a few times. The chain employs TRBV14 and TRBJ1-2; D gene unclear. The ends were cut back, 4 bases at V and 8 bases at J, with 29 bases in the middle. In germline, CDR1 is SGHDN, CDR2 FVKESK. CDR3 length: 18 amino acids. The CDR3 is CASSRYAGSHLYYTGYTF. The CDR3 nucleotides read TGTGCCAGCAGCCGCTACGCGGGTAGCCACCTCTATTACACAGGCTACACCTTC. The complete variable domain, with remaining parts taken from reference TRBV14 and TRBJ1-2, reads EAGVTQFPSHSVIEKGQTVTLRCDPISGHDNLYWYRRVMGKEIKFLLHFVKESKQDESGMPNNRFLAERTGGTYSTLKVQPAELEDSGVYFCASSRYAGSHLYYTGYTFGSGTRLTVV.

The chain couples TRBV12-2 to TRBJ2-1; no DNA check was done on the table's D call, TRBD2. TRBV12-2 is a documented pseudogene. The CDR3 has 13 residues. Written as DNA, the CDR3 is TGTGCAAGTCGCTTACCCCCTTACAATGAGCAGTTCTTC. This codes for CASRLPPYNEQFF.

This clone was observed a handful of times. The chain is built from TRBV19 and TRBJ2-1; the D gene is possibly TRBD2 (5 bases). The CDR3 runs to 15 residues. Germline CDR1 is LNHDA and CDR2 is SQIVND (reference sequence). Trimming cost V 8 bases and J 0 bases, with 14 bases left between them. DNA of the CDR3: TGTGCCAGTCAGGACTTCTCGAGCTCCTACAATGAGCAGTTCTTC. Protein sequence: CASQDFSSSYNEQFF.

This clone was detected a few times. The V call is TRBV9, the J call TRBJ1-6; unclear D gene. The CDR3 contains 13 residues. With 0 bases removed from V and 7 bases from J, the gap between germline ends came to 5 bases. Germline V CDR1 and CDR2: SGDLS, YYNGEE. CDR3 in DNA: TGTGCCAGCAGCGTAGGAGGGAATTCACCCCTCCACTTT. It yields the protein CASSVGGNSPLHF.

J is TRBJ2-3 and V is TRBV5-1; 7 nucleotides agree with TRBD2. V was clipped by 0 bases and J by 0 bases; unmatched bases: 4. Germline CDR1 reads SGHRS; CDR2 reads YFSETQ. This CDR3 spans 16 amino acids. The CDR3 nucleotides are TGCGCCAGCAGCTTGGTCGGGACTACCAGCACAGATACGCAGTATTTT. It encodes CASSLVGTTSTDTQYF.

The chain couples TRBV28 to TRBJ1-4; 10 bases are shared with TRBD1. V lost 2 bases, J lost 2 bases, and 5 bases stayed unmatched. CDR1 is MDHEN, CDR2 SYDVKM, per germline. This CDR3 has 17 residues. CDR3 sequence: CASSLRQGASTNEKLFF. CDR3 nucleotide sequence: TGTGCCAGCAGTTTACGACAGGGGGCGAGCACTAATGAAAAACTGTTTTTT.

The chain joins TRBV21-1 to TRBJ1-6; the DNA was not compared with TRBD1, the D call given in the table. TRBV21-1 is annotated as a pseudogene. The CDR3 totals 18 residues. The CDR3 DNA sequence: TGTGCCAGCAGCACAGGGGGCTTCTCAAACTCCTATAATTCACCCCTCCACTTT. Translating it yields CASSTGGFSNSYNSPLHF.

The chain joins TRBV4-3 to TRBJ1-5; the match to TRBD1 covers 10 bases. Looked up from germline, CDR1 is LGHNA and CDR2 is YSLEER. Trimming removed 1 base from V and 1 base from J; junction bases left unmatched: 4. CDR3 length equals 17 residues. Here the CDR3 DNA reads TGCGCCAGCAGCCAAGGGACAGGGGGTGTGAGCAATCAGCCCCAGCATTTT. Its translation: CASSQGTGGVSNQPQHF.